The rows below give T cell receptor beta chains drawn from one sample of a study of blood T cell repertoires in COVID-19. The data were produced by immunoSEQ multiplex PCR, yet TCRdb's version contains in-frame clones alone and is incomplete. The sample shows more than 100,000 clones, roughly 80% of them seen only once. What was sequenced was peripheral blood. Receptors originate from a woman between 50 and 59 years old with acute or convalescent COVID-19. The CDR3 runs from the conserved cysteine through the conserved F or W.

v_gene	j_gene	CDR3aa
TRBV7-9	TRBJ1-2	CASSLVGSDYYGYTF
TRBV2	TRBJ1-1	CASGRQAPTEAFF
TRBV3-1/TRBV3-2	TRBJ1-1	CASSQDRNTEAFF
TRBV4-1	TRBJ1-1	CASSQVSPASAEAFF
TRBV9	TRBJ1-1	CASSPDRGMNTEAFF
TRBV6-5	TRBJ1-1	CASRYRGATEAFF
TRBV12-3/TRBV12-4	TRBJ1-2	CASSLKYGYTF
TRBV6-1	TRBJ1-5	CASSDRGSSNQPQHF
TRBV6-5	TRBJ2-3	CASTPGGDTQYF
TRBV28	TRBJ2-7	CASSLAGTGWYYEQYF
TRBV19	TRBJ1-1	CASRGQGRGTEAFF
TRBV12-5	TRBJ1-2	CASGLVLSGGYTF
TRBV5-1	TRBJ1-2	CASSLQDVKYGYTF
TRBV9	TRBJ1-6	CASSVGIQGQVHF
TRBV5-1	TRBJ2-3	CASGQGTRLEDTQYF
TRBV5-6	TRBJ1-1	CASRPTGGRLEAFF
TRBV9	TRBJ2-7	CASSAGVTGEYEQYF
TRBV29-1	TRBJ2-7	CSVILVGEQYF
TRBV6-5	TRBJ1-2	CASRGQGQNYGYTF
TRBV2	TRBJ2-7	CASSEQGDGREQYF
TRBV9	TRBJ1-2	CASTKIQGAGYTF
TRBV6-1	TRBJ1-2	CASSESAGSYTF
TRBV5-1	TRBJ2-2	CASSWTAPNTGELFF
TRBV3-1/TRBV3-2	TRBJ2-7	CASSQRAGMDEQYF
TRBV23-1	TRBJ1-2	CASSQLTGNYGYTF
TRBV19	TRBJ2-2	CASADLTQAGELFF
TRBV27	TRBJ1-6	CASSFVLSRDSPLHF
TRBV5-1	TRBJ2-2	CASSKDSVNTGELFF
TRBV29-1	TRBJ1-2	CSVQQGAPNYGYTF
TRBV7-9	TRBJ1-1	CASSTDRGDTEAFF
TRBV4-1	TRBJ1-2	CASSQVPTDFGYTF